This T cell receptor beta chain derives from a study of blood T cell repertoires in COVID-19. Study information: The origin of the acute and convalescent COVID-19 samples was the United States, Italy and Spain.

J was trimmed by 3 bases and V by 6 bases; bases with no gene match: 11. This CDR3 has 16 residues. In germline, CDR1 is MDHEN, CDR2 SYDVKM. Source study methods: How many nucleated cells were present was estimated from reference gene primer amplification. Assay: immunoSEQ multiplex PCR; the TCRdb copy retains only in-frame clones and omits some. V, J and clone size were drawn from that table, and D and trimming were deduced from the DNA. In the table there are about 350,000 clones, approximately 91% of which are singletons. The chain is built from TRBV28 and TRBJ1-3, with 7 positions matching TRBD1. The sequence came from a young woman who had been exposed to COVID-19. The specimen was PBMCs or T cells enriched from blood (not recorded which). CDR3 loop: CASREPGQRFGNTIYF. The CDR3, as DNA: TGTGCCAGCAGAGAACCGGGACAGCGATTTGGAAACACCATATATTTT.